The present entry profiles one T cell receptor beta chain with its context. Its specificity is unknown. TCRdb keeps only in-frame clones here, not all; method: immunoSEQ multiplex PCR. The sample lists about 79,000 clones; about 91% were seen once. This record belongs to a study of T cell responses to AZD1222 COVID-19 vaccine. Germline CDR1 MNHNS, CDR2 SASEGT. This CDR3 spans 16 amino acids. Trimming pared 2 bases from V and 4 bases from J, leaving 17 bases between. Findings and caveats of the study: Along spike, vaccine-associated CD4 TCRs were found throughout, with dominance at 160-218 and 743-854.

The TCR originated in an adult in good health. V is TRBV6-1 and J is TRBJ2-5, with D possibly matching TRBD1 (6 bases). The sequenced sample was peripheral blood, obtained on day 0 of MenACWY control vaccination. The CDR3 sequence: CASSERARGNGETQYF. The CDR3 DNA follows: TGTGCCAGCAGTGAAAGGGCCAGGGGTAACGGAGAGACCCAGTACTTC.